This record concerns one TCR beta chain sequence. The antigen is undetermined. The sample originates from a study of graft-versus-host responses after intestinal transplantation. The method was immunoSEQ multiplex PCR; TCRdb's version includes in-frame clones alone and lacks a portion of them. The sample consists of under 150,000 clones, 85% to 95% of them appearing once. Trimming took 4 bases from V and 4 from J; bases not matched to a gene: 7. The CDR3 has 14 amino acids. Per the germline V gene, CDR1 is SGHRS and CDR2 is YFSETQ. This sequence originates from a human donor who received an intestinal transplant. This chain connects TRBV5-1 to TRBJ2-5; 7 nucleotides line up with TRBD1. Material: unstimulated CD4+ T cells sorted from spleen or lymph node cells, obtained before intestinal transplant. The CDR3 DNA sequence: TGCGCCAGCAGCCCACAGGGGAGACGAGAGACCCAGTACTTC. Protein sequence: CASSPQGRRETQYF.